A selection of T cell receptor beta chains follows, all from one sample in a study of cytomegalovirus exposure and HLA in healthy donors. Libraries were prepared by immunoSEQ multiplex PCR; TCRdb keeps only in-frame clonotypes and omits some of them. The sample has about 150,000 clones; roughly 80% are singletons. What was sequenced was PBMCs. The receptors stem from a man aged 35 to 55 in good health and CMV-seropositive. The CDR3 runs from the conserved cysteine through the conserved F or W. The order of the fields is J gene, D gene, clone size, CDR3 length, V gene, CDR3 DNA, CDR3 protein. A D gene is named only where the DNA matches it firmly. The size of a clone is reported for some rows only, either as once, few or many, or as a class for expanded clones.

TRBJ1-5 | TRBD1 | NA | 16 | TRBV28 | TGTGCCAGCAGCTACTATAGTGGACAGGGAGGGCAGCCCCAGCATTTT | CASSYYSGQGGQPQHF
TRBJ1-1 | NA | NA | 18 | TRBV2 | TGTGCCAGCAGTGCCTACCGGGACATCTTTTACTTGAACACTGAAGCTTTCTTT | CASSAYRDIFYLNTEAFF
TRBJ2-3 | TRBD1 | NA | 13 | TRBV28 | TGTGCCAGCAGTCACATGGGAGGACAGGGCCGGTATTTT | CASSHMGGQGRYF
TRBJ2-3 | NA | NA | 15 | TRBV5-1 | TGCGCCAGCACCAACGGGAACCCGACCAAGGATACGCAGTATTTT | CASTNGNPTKDTQYF
TRBJ1-2 | TRBD1 | NA | 16 | TRBV4-3 | TGCGCCAGCAGCCAAGGCTACAGGGGGCAATTTATTGGCTACACCTTC | CASSQGYRGQFIGYTF
TRBJ2-6 | TRBD2 | NA | 18 | TRBV11-2 | TGTGCCAGCAGCTTAGTGGCGGGGGACCCGTCTGGGGCCAACGTCCTGACTTTC | CASSLVAGDPSGANVLTF
TRBJ2-1 | NA | NA | 16 | TRBV10-3 | TGTGCCATCGGGGGGTACCGAGGTGGGTCCTACAATGAGCAGTTCTTC | CAIGGYRGGSYNEQFF
TRBJ2-3 | NA | NA | 15 | TRBV27 | TGTGCCAGCAGGCAAATTCCCTGGGGCAGGGATACGCAGTATTTT | CASRQIPWGRDTQYF
TRBJ2-7 | TRBD2 | few | 14 | TRBV6-5 | TGTGCCAGCAGTTACGTAGCGGGAGGGGGCGAGCAGTACTTC | CASSYVAGGGEQYF
TRBJ1-5 | NA | NA | 13 | TRBV28 | TGTGCCAGCCATAGTTATAGCAATCAGCCCCAGCATTTT | CASHSYSNQPQHF
TRBJ2-5 | NA | few | 16 | TRBV5-4 | TGTGCCAGCAGCTTGGATCTGGGGAGGTCGGCAGAGACCCAGTACTTC | CASSLDLGRSAETQYF
TRBJ2-3 | NA | NA | 14 | TRBV6-4 | TGTGCCAGCAGTGACTCGTCTAGCACAGATACGCAGTATTTT | CASSDSSSTDTQYF
TRBJ1-5 | TRBD1 | NA | 16 | TRBV6-1 | TGTGCCAGCAGTGAGGGACAGGGTGTCAGCAATCAGCCCCAGCATTTT | CASSEGQGVSNQPQHF
TRBJ1-2 | TRBD1 | NA | 15 | TRBV4-3 | TGCGCCAGCAGCCATGCCCCTCAGGGGGCCTGGGGCTACACCTTC | CASSHAPQGAWGYTF
TRBJ1-1 | TRBD1 | NA | 16 | TRBV6-1 | TGTGCCAGCAGTGATCGGACAGGGAAGTTGAACACTGAAGCTTTCTTT | CASSDRTGKLNTEAFF
TRBJ2-3 | TRBD2 | NA | 15 | TRBV29-1 | TGCAGCGTTGCCCCGCGGAGCGGGGACACAGATACGCAGTATTTT | CSVAPRSGDTDTQYF
TRBJ1-2 | NA | NA | 15 | TRBV5-1 | TGCGCCAGCAGCTTGGACCCCGGCAGGGTAGACGGCTACACCTTC | CASSLDPGRVDGYTF
TRBJ2-3 | NA | NA | 16 | TRBV11-2 | TGTGCCAGCAGCTACCTCCCTATCGGGGGCACAGATACGCAGTATTTT | CASSYLPIGGTDTQYF
TRBJ2-4 | NA | NA | 13 | TRBV7-3 | TGTGCCAGCAGCCCCCCCGGGGGTGGCATTCAGTACTTC | CASSPPGGGIQYF
TRBJ1-5 | NA | few | 15 | TRBV6-1 | TGTGCCAGCAGTGAAAGGGGATGGCTGAATCAGCCCCAGCATTTT | CASSERGWLNQPQHF
TRBJ1-2 | TRBD1 | NA | 13 | TRBV9 | TGTGCCAGCAGCGTCCGTGGGACAGATGGCTACACCTTC | CASSVRGTDGYTF
TRBJ2-2 | TRBD2 | once | 18 | TRBV19 | TGTGCCAGTAGTATAGACCAACTAGCGGGAGGGGGCACCGGGGAGCTGTTTTTT | CASSIDQLAGGGTGELFF
TRBJ2-2 | TRBD1 | NA | 16 | TRBV5-1 | TGCGCCAGCACCAGAAACTCGCAGGGGGACACCGGGGAGCTGTTTTTT | CASTRNSQGDTGELFF
TRBJ1-4 | NA | NA | 14 | TRBV4-2 | TGTGCCAGCAGCCGGGGACGGGAGAATGAAAAACTGTTTTTT | CASSRGRENEKLFF
TRBJ2-2 | TRBD1 | NA | 16 | TRBV19 | TGTGCCAGTAGACTGCGGGACAGGGGGCTTACCGGGGAGCTGTTTTTT | CASRLRDRGLTGELFF
TRBJ2-3 | NA | NA | 16 | TRBV4-2 | TGTGCCAGCAGCCAAGATGTGTACAGCGGGACAGATACGCAGTATTTT | CASSQDVYSGTDTQYF
TRBJ2-2 | NA | few | 14 | TRBV5-4 | TGTGCCAGCAGCTTTGGCCCCGACACCGGGGAGCTGTTTTTT | CASSFGPDTGELFF
TRBJ1-4 | NA | NA | 13 | TRBV15 | TGTGCCACCAGCAGAGATCCCAAGGGGGAGATGTTTTTT | CATSRDPKGEMFF
TRBJ2-3 | TRBD2 | NA | 19 | TRBV6-1 | TGTGCCAGCAGTGTATTGGGACTAGCGGGAGTGATGGGCACAGATACGCAGTATTTT | CASSVLGLAGVMGTDTQYF
TRBJ1-1 | TRBD1 | NA | 14 | TRBV7-2 | TGTGCCAGCAGCCTCGGGACAGGGCCCACTGAAGCTTTCTTT | CASSLGTGPTEAFF
TRBJ2-7 | NA | NA | 14 | TRBV14 | TGTGCCAGCAGCCAACAGAACGTCGGGGGCGAGCAGTACTTC | CASSQQNVGGEQYF
TRBJ1-4 | TRBD1 | NA | 14 | TRBV19 | TGTGCCAGTTCTAAGGGACAGGGAAATGAAAAACTGTTTTTT | CASSKGQGNEKLFF
TRBJ2-5 | NA | NA | 16 | TRBV6-1 | TGTGCCAGCAGTGAAGTAAGGAGCGGACGCGTAGAGACCCAGTACTTC | CASSEVRSGRVETQYF
TRBJ2-7 | TRBD1 | NA | 15 | TRBV4-2 | TGTGCCAGCAGCCAAGAGGGGGCAGGGGGTTACGAGCAGTACTTC | CASSQEGAGGYEQYF
TRBJ2-1 | NA | NA | 13 | TRBV27 | TGTGCCAGCAGTTTTTGGGTACAGGGCGAGCAGTTCTTC | CASSFWVQGEQFF
TRBJ2-1 | NA | few | 13 | TRBV7-2 | TGTGCCAGCAGCTCATACACCAGGAATGAGCAGTTCTTC | CASSSYTRNEQFF
TRBJ1-1 | NA | NA | 12 | TRBV27 | TGTGCCAGCAGTCCCTCGGGAGGGGGAGCTTTCTTT | CASSPSGGGAFF
TRBJ1-1 | TRBD1 | NA | 15 | TRBV19 | TGTGCCAGTAGCGTCAGGGGGCCTAAGCGCTTGGAGGCTTTCTTT | CASSVRGPKRLEAFF